Below are 4 T cell receptor beta chains sequenced from a single sample in a study of cytomegalovirus exposure and HLA in healthy donors. The PCR ran on 60 Vbeta and 13 Jbeta primers. The assay was immunoSEQ multiplex PCR, and TCRdb's table has in-frame clones only and misses some. The sample has about 160,000 clones, 80% seen once. The specimen was PBMCs. The source is a male donor in good health and CMV-seropositive.

This chain's CDR3 is CASSHPGQGNEKLFF. DNA of the CDR3: TGTGCCAGCAGCCACCCGGGACAGGGGAATGAAAAACTGTTTTTT. V gene TRBV11-1 combines with J gene TRBJ1-4; TRBD1 matches 10 bases. The CDR3 is 15 amino acids. After removal of 5 bases from V and 5 bases from J, the junction contained 5 bases not matched to a gene. Germline assignment: CDR1 SGHAT and CDR2 FQDESV (reference sequence).

The rearrangement uses TRBV19 and TRBJ2-5; no clear D. CDR1 is LNHDA and CDR2 is SQIVND in the germline V gene (reference sequence). V lost 6 bases to trimming and J lost 5 bases, with 13 bases between them. This CDR3 is built from 13 residues. CDR3 sequence: CASSGFGPETQYF. The CDR3 DNA reads TGTGCCAGTAGCGGGTTTGGCCCGGAGACCCAGTACTTC.

This clone has just one count. The chain joins TRBV18 to TRBJ2-5; TRBD2 matches 8 bases. Germline lookup yields CDR1 KGHSH and CDR2 LQKENI. The CDR3 spans 20 residues. After removal of 3 bases from V and 11 bases from J, the junction contained 29 bases not matched to a gene. CDR3 protein: CASSPARGISTSGPSGEQYF. The CDR3 DNA is TGTGCCAGCTCACCGGCCAGAGGCATCTCTACTAGCGGACCTTCGGGGGAGCAGTACTTC.

The V and J genes are TRBV7-9 and TRBJ2-1; no firm D call. Germline CDR1 and CDR2: SEHNR and FQNEAQ (reference sequence). Deletions cut 4 bases from V and 5 bases from J, with 12 bases between. There are 14 residues in the CDR3. The CDR3 sequence is CASSSTPRDNEQFF. The CDR3 DNA sequence: TGTGCCAGCAGCTCTACCCCCCGTGACAATGAGCAGTTCTTC.